This entry is about one TCR beta chain. The antigen this receptor binds is unknown. Per-nucleotide qualities are absent, and no much larger clonotype sits a single base away. The immunoSEQ Assay was the method used to sequence TCRbeta CDR3 regions. After extraction, genomic DNA underwent amplification by bias-controlled multiplex PCR, followed by high-throughput sequencing. The authors' pipeline ran thus. To quantify the absolute abundance of every unique TCRbeta CDR3 region, sequences were collapsed and filtered. Usable DNA was measured by amplifying reference genes present in all nucleated cells, and TCRbeta template counts were normalized to that usable DNA to estimate T cell fraction. Repertoire TCRs were annotated as SARS-CoV-2-specific by exact matching of V gene, CDR3 amino acid sequence and J gene to a known reactive TCR set. The reference SARS-CoV-2 TCR set was derived from MIRA and filtered for enrichment in COVID-19-positive ImmuneCODE repertoires, a step that removed public or cross-reactive TCRs. Based on the MIRA antigens, annotated TCRs were further analysed at the level of specific ORF or position within ORF. Breadth was defined as annotated unique rearrangements over total unique productive rearrangements; depth was the summed frequency of those rearrangements. Two-sided Wilcoxon rank-sum tests were used to compare TCR breadth between groups. As stored in TCRdb, this immuneACCESS dataset retains in-frame rearrangements with V and J assigned. A fraction of the clones does not appear; measured against another copy, unresolved V genes explain less than half of the discrepancy, and the remainder lacks a known reason. V and J calls and clone size are given by that table; D and trimming were obtained from the DNA. The sample has 440,000 or so clones on record, roughly nine tenths of them singletons. The top ten hold around 1.8% of the sample.

The treatment or condition tag for this specimen amounts to: some 20 received Ad26.COV2.S at low or high dose, single or two shots; several received placebo; per-sample allocation not given. Repertoires of vaccine and placebo recipients were sequenced from samples collected on day 63 after the first injection. In Cohort 1b, about two dozen adults aged 18-55 years were enrolled at a single site in Boston, USA, between 29 July and 7 August 2020. Ad26.COV2.S was a replication-incompetent adenovirus type 26 vector that expressed a prefusion-stabilized SARS-CoV-2 spike protein derived from the original Wuhan strain. These data come from a study of Ad26.COV2.S vaccination and SARS-CoV-2 variants (TCRdb year 2021). About the full investigation: Donors in the vaccine arm were drawn from COV1001, a multicentre, randomized, double-blind, placebo-controlled phase I-IIa trial testing Ad26.COV2.S in healthy adults. A total of roughly 30 samples were included in the TCR-sequenced set, comprising 19 Ad26.COV2.S vaccine recipients, 5 placebo recipients and 8 SARS-CoV-2 convalescent individuals. Ad26.COV2.S was administered intramuscularly at a dose of 5x10^10 or 1x10^11 viral particles, either as one shot or as two shots given 56 days apart. Sequencing of the TCRbeta repertoire served to evaluate the specificity and breadth of SARS-CoV-2-reactive T cell receptors following Ad26.COV2.S vaccination. Investigators remained blinded to trial group allocation during experiments and outcome assessment. Trial participants were randomized into five groups of five, in which low-dose or high-dose Ad26.COV2.S was given once or twice, or placebo was given on both occasions. The study at large found these results: The authors noted that total T cell responses may have been underestimated by the TCR breadth and depth analyses. Comparing responses between vaccine doses or regimens was not something the study was powered to do. Vaccine and placebo recipients had similar non-spike TCR breadth, a finding consistent with the vaccine containing only spike. After vaccination, spike-specific CD8+ and CD4+ T cell responses were reported to show substantial breadth. Compared with placebo recipients, Ad26.COV2.S recipients showed higher spike-specific TCR breadth (P = 0.0014).

Here the sequenced sample was peripheral blood, taken in a trial of Ad26.COV2.S vaccine versus placebo. This TCR was recovered from a person aged 18-65 years who received the Ad26.COV2.S COVID-19 vaccine or a placebo.

The CDR3 sequence is CASSIILAGGREQFF. Here is the DNA: TGTGCCAGTAGTATCATCCTAGCGGGGGGTCGTGAGCAGTTCTTC. The chain uses TRBV19 and TRBJ2-1; the central 11 bases match TRBD2. CDR1 and CDR2 were assigned from the germline V gene (reference sequence) as LNHDA and SQIVND. Its CDR3 holds 15 amino acids, cysteine through phenylalanine. CDR3 DNA only is kept here, 45 bases in frame from base 1. After removal of 3 bases from V and 9 bases from J, the junction retains 7 bases not matched to a gene.